This TCR beta chain was identified during a study of low-dose radiotherapy and immunotherapy resistance in tumors. At the level of the study: Nivolumab was given to patients as a 240 mg flat dose every two weeks, and ipilimumab at 1 mg/kg every six weeks. Both were delivered intravenously. Aspirin was taken orally at 300 mg daily by patients, and this continued for four cycles from cycle 1 day 1.

cDNA synthesis used a TRAV/TRBV-specific primer set for both chains. TCR amplification used 20 to 25 PCR cycles, a constant-region primer and a V-primer adapter. TCRdb recomputed calls from the reads with MiXCR, one row per CDR3 protein. There are 65,000 to 95,000 distinct CDR3 sequences in the sample; under 20% occur only once, and approximately 6% lies in the top ten. Time point described: before trial treatment. Every donor's regimen consisted of nivolumab, ipilimumab, aspirin, low-dose cyclophosphamide and low-dose radiotherapy. The CDR3 contains 13 residues. Germline V lookup: CDR1 LGHDT, CDR2 YNNKEL (reference sequence). Trimming shortened V by 1 base and J by 6 bases, and 10 bases separated the two germline ends. This clonotype was counted at least ten times.

This sequence was found in a male donor with prostate cancer. The genes are TRBV3-1 and TRBJ2-7, with unresolved D. Sequencing used PBMCs, obtained before treatment. CDR3 coding DNA: TGTGCCAGCAGCCAAGGTAAAGCAGCCGAGCAGTACTTC. Translation: CASSQGKAAEQYF.